The 9 T cell receptor beta chains below come from one sample, sequenced in a study of blood T cell repertoires in COVID-19. TCRdb keeps only in-frame clones here, not all; method: immunoSEQ multiplex PCR. The sample holds about 190,000 clones, about nine tenths seen once. Source material: peripheral blood. These receptors came from a man under 40 with acute or convalescent COVID-19.

The genes are TRBV18 and TRBJ1-1, with 7 bases matching TRBD1. V shed 3 bases, J shed 4 bases, and the junction held 2 bases outside the gene matches. The CDR3 consists of 13 residues. CDR1 is KGHSH and CDR2 is LQKENI in the germline V gene. Here the CDR3 reads CASSPGTATEAFF. CDR3 bases: TGTGCCAGCTCACCTGGGACAGCCACTGAAGCTTTCTTT.

This clone was seen more than once but under ten times. The chain couples TRBV7-6 to TRBJ1-3, with TRBD1 identical over 10 bases. Unmatched junction bases numbered 7, after V lost 6 bases and J lost 2 bases. Germline V CDR1 and CDR2: SGHVS, FNYEAQ. The CDR3 is made up of 16 amino acids. The CDR3 region has the DNA TGTGCCAGCAGTTACGGGACAGGGGACGCTGGAAACACCATATATTTT. As protein: CASSYGTGDAGNTIYF.

V gene TRBV25-1 combines with J gene TRBJ1-2; 9 bases match TRBD1. The CDR3 is made up of 15 amino acids. Germline loops: CDR1 MGHDK, CDR2 SYGVNS. With 3 bases clipped from V and 7 bases from J, the junction kept 9 bases outside the gene matches. This chain's CDR3 is CASSDVGDRAFGYTF. For the CDR3, the DNA is TGTGCCAGCAGTGACGTAGGGGACAGGGCCTTTGGCTACACCTTC.

The rearrangement joins TRBV7-9 to TRBJ1-6; the D gene is possibly TRBD1 (5 bases). Deletions cut 1 base from V and 9 bases from J, with 10 bases between. Germline values: CDR1 SEHNR, CDR2 FQNEAQ (reference sequence). CDR3 length: 14 residues. CDR3 region: CASSLDARGSPLHF. DNA of the CDR3: TGTGCCAGCAGCTTAGATGCTAGGGGTTCACCCCTCCACTTT.

The chain uses TRBV4-1 and TRBJ1-1, with 9 bases aligning to TRBD1. V dropped 4 bases and J dropped 4; count of bases not matched to a gene: 4. The CDR3 length is 14 residues. The germline V gene has CDR1 MGHRA and CDR2 YSYEKL. The CDR3 DNA reads TGCGCCAGCAGCCGGGGACAGGGTGTCACTGAAGCTTTCTTT. It is translated as CASSRGQGVTEAFF.

V and J are TRBV4-1 and TRBJ1-1, with D perhaps TRBD1 (6 bases). V lost 10 bases to trimming and J lost 5 bases, with 17 bases between them. The CDR3 spans 13 residues. In germline, CDR1 is MGHRA, CDR2 YSYEKL. CDR3 loop: CANSYAGTTEAFF. The CDR3 bases are TGCGCCAACTCTTACGCAGGGACAACTGAAGCTTTCTTT.

This clone was observed once. The rearrangement uses TRBV6-4 and TRBJ2-2; D is undetermined. V lost 6 bases, J lost 7 bases, and 12 bases lay in between. The germline V gene encodes CDR1 MRHNA and CDR2 SNTAGT. This CDR3 spans 13 amino acids. The CDR3 region has the DNA TGTGCCAGCAGCGATAGCCGGAACGGGGAGCTGTTTTTT. Translation gives CASSDSRNGELFF.

The chain couples TRBV28 to TRBJ2-7; 8 bases fit TRBD2. The junction had 8 bases not matched to a gene; V was cut back by 6 bases and J by 4 bases. Germline CDR1 reads MDHEN; CDR2 reads SYDVKM. The CDR3 length is 14 residues. The CDR3 bases are TGTGCCAGCAGGAGCGGGAGTTCTTTGTACGAGCAGTACTTC. Residues: CASRSGSSLYEQYF.

This clone was recorded a few times. The gene calls are TRBV9 and TRBJ2-1, with 8 bases aligning to TRBD2. The J segment lost 9 bases and the V segment lost 0 bases, leaving 11 bases of the junction unmatched. The CDR3 is 16 amino acids. The V gene's germline CDR1 is SGDLS and CDR2 YYNGEE. CDR3 DNA: TGTGCCAGCAGCGTAGATGGGTCGGGGGGGCGTGGTGAGCAGTTCTTC. Translation gives CASSVDGSGGRGEQFF. Full variable domain (remainder filled in from reference TRBV9 and TRBJ2-1): DSGVTQTPKHLITATGQRVTLRCSPRSGDLSVYWYQQSLDQGLQFLIQYYNGEERAKGNILERFSAQQFPDLHSELNLSSLELGDSALYFCASSVDGSGGRGEQFFGPGTRLTVL.